Below, one T cell receptor (beta chain) is given with its context. Its antigen is undetermined. The data were taken from a study of T cell repertoires in cytomegalovirus infection. On the study more broadly: Public TCR beta signatures were indicative of both CMV infection and a matching HLA type. General study results and limits: The study found HLA-C-restricted CMV-specific TCR beta clonotypes dominating the ex vivo response.

MiXCR was run by TCRdb on the reads, yielding one entry per CDR3 protein. The data hold roughly 800,000 distinct CDR3 sequences, with just under 30% observed a single time. This receptor was obtained from a human donor in good health (CMV status not recorded). Some clones in this sample may be carry-over from other donors' samples. The starting material was cultured CD8+ T cells from PBMCs, obtained from culture after CMV antigen stimulation.

The CDR3 region has the DNA TGTGCCAGCAGCCCACAGAATACAAACAAAAACATTCAGTACTTC. It specifies CASSPQNTNKNIQYF. V gene TRBV7-9 combines with J gene TRBJ2-4, with no clear D. The V gene lost 5 bases and the J gene lost 3 bases, with 14 bases spanning the gap. Germline V gene sequence: CDR1 SEHNR, CDR2 FQNEAQ (reference sequence). The CDR3 runs to 15 residues. Drawing the rest from reference TRBV7-9 and TRBJ2-4, the complete variable domain is DTGVSQNPRHKITKRGQNVTFRCDPISEHNRLYWYRQTLGQGPEFLTYFQNEAQLEKSRLLSDRFSAERPKGSFSTLEIQRTEQGDSAMYLCASSPQNTNKNIQYFGAGTRLSVL.